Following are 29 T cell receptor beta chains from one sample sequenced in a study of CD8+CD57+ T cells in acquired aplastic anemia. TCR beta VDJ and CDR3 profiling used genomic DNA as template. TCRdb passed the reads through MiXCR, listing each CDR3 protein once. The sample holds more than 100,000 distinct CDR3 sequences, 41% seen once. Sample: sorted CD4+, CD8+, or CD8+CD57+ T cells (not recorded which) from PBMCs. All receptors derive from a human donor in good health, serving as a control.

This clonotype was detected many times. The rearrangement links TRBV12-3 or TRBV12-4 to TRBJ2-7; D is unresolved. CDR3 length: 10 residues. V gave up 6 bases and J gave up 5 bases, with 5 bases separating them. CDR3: CASRANEQYF. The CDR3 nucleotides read TGTGCCAGCAGGGCCAACGAGCAGTACTTC.

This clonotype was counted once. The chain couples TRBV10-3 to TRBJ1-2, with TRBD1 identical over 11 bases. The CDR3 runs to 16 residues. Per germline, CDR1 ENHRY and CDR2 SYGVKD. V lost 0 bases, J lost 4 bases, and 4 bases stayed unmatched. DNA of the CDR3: TGTGCCATCAGTGAGTCCCGGGACAGGGGGTTCTATGGCTACACCTTC. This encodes CAISESRDRGFYGYTF.

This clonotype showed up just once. CDR3 region: CASSLVAGGTDTQYF. The CDR3 coding sequence is TGTGCCAGCAGCTTAGTTGCGGGGGGCACAGATACGCAGTATTTT. V usage is TRBV11-2 and J usage is TRBJ2-3; the match to TRBD2 covers 7 bases. The germline CDR1 and CDR2 sequences are SGHAT and FQNNGV. V was clipped by 1 base and J by 1 base; unmatched bases: 2. The CDR3 runs to 15 residues. Full variable domain (outside the CDR3, taken from reference TRBV11-2 and TRBJ2-3): EAGVAQSPRYKIIEKRQSVAFWCNPISGHATLYWYQQILGQGPKLLIQFQNNGVVDDSQLPKDRFSAERLKGVDSTLKIQPAKLEDSAVYLCASSLVAGGTDTQYFGPGTRLTVL.

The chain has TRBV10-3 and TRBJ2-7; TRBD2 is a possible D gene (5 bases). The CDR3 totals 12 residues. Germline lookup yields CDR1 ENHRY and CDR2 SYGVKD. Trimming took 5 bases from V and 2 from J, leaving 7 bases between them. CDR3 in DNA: TGTGCCATCAGTCACGGGACCTACGAGCAGTACTTC. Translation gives CAISHGTYEQYF.

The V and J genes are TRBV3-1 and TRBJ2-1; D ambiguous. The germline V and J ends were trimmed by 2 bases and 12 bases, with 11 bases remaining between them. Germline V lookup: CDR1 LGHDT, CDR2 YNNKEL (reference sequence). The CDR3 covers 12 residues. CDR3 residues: CASSQLGLGQFF. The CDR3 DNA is TGTGCCAGCAGCCAACTCGGGCTAGGGCAGTTCTTC.

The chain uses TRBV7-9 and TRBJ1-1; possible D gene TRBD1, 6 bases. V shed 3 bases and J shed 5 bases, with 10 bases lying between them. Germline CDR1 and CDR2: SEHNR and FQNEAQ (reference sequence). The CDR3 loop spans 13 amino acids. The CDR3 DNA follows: TGTGCCAGCAGCTTTGGGACAACGACTGAAGCTTTCTTT. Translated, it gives CASSFGTTTEAFF. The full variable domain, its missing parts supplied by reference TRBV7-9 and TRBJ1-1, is DTGVSQNPRHKITKRGQNVTFRCDPISEHNRLYWYRQTLGQGPEFLTYFQNEAQLEKSRLLSDRFSAERPKGSFSTLEIQRTEQGDSAMYLCASSFGTTTEAFFGQGTRLTVV.

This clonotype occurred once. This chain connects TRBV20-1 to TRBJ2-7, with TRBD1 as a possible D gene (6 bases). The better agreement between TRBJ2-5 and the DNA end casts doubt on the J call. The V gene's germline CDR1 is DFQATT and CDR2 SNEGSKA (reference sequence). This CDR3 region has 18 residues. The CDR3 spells CSARRTIEAAGTGETQYF. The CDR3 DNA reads TGCAGTGCTAGGAGGACCATAGAAGCTGCTGGCACAGGGGAGACCCAGTACTTC.

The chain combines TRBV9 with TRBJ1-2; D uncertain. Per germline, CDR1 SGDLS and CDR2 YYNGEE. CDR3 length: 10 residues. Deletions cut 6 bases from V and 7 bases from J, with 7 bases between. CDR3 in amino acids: CASTSVGYTF. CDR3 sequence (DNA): TGTGCCAGCACCTCAGTTGGCTACACCTTC.

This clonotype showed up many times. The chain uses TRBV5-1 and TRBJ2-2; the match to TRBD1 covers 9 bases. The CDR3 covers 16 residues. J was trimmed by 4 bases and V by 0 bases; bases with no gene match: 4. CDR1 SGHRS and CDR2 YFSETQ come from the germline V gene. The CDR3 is CASSLDGTGTTGELFF. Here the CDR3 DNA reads TGCGCCAGCAGCTTGGATGGGACAGGGACCACCGGGGAGCTGTTTTTT. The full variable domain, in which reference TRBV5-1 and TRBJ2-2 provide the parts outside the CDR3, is KAGVTQTPRYLIKTRGQQVTLSCSPISGHRSVSWYQQTPGQGLQFLFEYFSETQRNKGNFPGRFSGRQFSNSRSEMNVSTLELGDSALYLCASSLDGTGTTGELFFGEGSRLTVL.

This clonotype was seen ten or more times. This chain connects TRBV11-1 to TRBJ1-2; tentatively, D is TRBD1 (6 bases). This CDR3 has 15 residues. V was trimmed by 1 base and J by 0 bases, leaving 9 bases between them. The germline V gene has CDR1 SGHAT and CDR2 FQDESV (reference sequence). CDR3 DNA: TGTGCCAGCAGCTTAGACCAGGGGACTAACTATGGCTACACCTTC. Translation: CASSLDQGTNYGYTF. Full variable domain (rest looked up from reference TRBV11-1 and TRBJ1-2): EAEVAQSPRYKITEKSQAVAFWCDPISGHATLYWYRQILGQGPELLVQFQDESVVDDSQLPKDRFSAERLKGVDSTLKIQPAELGDSAMYLCASSLDQGTNYGYTFGSGTRLTVV.

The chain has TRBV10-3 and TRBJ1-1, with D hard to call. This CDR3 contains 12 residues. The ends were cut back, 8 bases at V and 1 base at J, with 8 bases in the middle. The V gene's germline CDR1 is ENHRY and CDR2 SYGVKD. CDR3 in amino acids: CAIGLGNTEAFF. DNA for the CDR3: TGTGCCATCGGGTTGGGGAACACTGAAGCTTTCTTT.

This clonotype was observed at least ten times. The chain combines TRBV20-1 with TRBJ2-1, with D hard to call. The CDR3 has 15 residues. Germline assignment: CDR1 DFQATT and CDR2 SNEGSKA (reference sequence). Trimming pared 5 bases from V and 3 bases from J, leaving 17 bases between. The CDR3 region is CSALKSGLSYNEQFF. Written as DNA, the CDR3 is TGCAGTGCTCTTAAGTCCGGGTTAAGCTACAATGAGCAGTTCTTC.

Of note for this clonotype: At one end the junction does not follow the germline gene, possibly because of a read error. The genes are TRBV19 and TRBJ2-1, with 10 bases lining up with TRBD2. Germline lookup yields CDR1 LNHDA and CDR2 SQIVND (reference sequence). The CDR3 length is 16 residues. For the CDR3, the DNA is TGTGCCAGTGGGTCGCAGGGACTAGCGTCTGAGAATGAGCGGTTCTTC. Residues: CASGSQGLASENERFF.

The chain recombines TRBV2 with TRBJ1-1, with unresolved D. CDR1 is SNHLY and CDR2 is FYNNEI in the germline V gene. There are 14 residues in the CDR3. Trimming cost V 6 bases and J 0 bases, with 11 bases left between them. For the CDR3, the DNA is TGTGCCAGCAGCTACGGGAACATGAACACTGAAGCTTTCTTT. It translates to CASSYGNMNTEAFF. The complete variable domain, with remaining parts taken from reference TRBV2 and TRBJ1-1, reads EPEVTQTPSHQVTQMGQEVILRCVPISNHLYFYWYRQILGQKVEFLVSFYNNEISEKSEIFDDQFSVERPDGSNFTLKIRSTKLEDSAMYFCASSYGNMNTEAFFGQGTRLTVV.

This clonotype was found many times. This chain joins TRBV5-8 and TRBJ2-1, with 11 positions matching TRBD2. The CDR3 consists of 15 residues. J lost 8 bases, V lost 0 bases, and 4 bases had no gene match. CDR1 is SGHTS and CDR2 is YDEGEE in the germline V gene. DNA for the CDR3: TGTGCCAGCAGCTTGGTAGCGGGAGGGCCCTATGAGCAGTTCTTC. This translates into CASSLVAGGPYEQFF.

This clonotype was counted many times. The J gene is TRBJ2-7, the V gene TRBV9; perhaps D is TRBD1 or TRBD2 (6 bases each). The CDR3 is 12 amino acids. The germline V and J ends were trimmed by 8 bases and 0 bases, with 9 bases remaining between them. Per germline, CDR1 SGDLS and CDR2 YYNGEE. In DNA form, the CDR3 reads TGTGCCAGGCGGGACAACTCCTACGAGCAGTACTTC. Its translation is CARRDNSYEQYF.

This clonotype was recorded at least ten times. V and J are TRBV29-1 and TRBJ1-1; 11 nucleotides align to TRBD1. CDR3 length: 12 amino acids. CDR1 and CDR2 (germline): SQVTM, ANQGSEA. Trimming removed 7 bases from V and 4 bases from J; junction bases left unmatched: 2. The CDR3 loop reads CSGGQGATEAFF. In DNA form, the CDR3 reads TGCAGCGGTGGACAGGGGGCCACTGAAGCTTTCTTT. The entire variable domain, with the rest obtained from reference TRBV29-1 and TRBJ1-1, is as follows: SAVISQKPSRDICQRGTSLTIQCQVDSQVTMMFWYRQQPGQSLTLIATANQGSEATYESGFVIDKFPISRPNLTFSTLTVSNMSPEDSSIYLCSGGQGATEAFFGQGTRLTVV.

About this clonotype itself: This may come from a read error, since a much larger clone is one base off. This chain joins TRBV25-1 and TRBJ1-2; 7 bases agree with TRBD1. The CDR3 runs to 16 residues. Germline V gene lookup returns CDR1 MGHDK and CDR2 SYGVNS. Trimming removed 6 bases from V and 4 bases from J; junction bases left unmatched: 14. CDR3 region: CASSRGGTGAGYGYTF. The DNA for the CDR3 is TGTGCCAGCAGCCGAGGGGGTACAGGGGCGGGCTATGGCTACACCTTC.

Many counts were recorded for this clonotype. CDR3 sequence reads: CASSERLAGVQEQFF. CDR3 DNA: TGCGCCAGCAGTGAGCGTCTAGCGGGGGTTCAGGAGCAGTTCTTC. This chain connects TRBV10-1 to TRBJ2-1; 10 positions agree with TRBD2. The J segment lost 10 bases and the V segment lost 2 bases, leaving 8 bases of the junction unmatched. Germline V gene sequence: CDR1 WNHNN, CDR2 SYGVQD (reference sequence). The CDR3 has 15 amino acids.

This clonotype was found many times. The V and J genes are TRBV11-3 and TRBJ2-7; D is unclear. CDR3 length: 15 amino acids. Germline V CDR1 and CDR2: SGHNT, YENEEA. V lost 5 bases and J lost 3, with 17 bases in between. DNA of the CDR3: TGTGCCAGCAGCCGAGAACACCAGGCGGACTACGAGCAGTACTTC. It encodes CASSREHQADYEQYF.

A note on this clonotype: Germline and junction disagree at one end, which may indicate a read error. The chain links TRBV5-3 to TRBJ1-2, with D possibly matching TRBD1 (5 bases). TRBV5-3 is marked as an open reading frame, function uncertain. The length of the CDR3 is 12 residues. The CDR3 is CASSWDFVGYTF. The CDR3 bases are TGTGCCAGCAGCTGGGACTTCGTGGGCTACACCTTC.

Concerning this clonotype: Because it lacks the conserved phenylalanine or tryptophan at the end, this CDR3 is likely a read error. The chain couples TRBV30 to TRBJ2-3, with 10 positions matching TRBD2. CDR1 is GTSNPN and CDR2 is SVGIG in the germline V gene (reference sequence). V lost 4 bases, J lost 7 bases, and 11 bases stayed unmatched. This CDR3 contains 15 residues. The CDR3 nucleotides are TGTGCCTGGACCGGGGCTAGCGGGGGCCCTTATACGCAGTATTCT. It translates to CAWTGASGGPYTQYS.

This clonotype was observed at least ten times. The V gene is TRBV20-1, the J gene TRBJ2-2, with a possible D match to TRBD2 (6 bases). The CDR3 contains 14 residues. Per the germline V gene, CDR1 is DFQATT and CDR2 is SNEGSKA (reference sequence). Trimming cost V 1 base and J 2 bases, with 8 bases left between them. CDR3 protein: CSARAGVNTGELFF. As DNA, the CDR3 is TGCAGTGCTAGAGCGGGGGTAAACACCGGGGAGCTGTTTTTT.

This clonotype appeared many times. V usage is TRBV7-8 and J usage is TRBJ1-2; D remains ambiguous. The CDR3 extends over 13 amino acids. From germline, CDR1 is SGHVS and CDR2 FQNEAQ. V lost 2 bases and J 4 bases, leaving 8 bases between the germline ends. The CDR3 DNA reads TGTGCCAGCAGCTTACGGGGAACCTATGGCTACACCTTC. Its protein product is CASSLRGTYGYTF.

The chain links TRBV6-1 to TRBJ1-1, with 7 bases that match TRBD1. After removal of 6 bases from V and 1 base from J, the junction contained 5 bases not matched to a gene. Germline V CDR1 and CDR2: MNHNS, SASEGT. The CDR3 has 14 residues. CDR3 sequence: CASRQGVWNTEAFF. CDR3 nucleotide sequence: TGTGCCAGCAGGCAGGGGGTTTGGAACACTGAAGCTTTCTTT.

The CDR3 spells CASSIWNTEAFF. The DNA of the CDR3 is TGTGCCAGTAGTATCTGGAACACTGAAGCTTTCTTT. V gene TRBV19 combines with J gene TRBJ1-1; D uncertain. V was shortened by 3 bases and J by 1 base, with 3 bases between the two germline ends. This CDR3 region has 12 residues. CDR1 and CDR2 from the germline V gene are LNHDA and SQIVND (reference sequence).

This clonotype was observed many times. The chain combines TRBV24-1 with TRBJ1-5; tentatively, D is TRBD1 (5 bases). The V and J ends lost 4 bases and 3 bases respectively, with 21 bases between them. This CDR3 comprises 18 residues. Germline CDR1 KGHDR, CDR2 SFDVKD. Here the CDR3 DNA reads TGTGCCACCAGTGACAACACTGCGCCAGGGCTTCACAATCAGCCCCAGCATTTT. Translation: CATSDNTAPGLHNQPQHF.

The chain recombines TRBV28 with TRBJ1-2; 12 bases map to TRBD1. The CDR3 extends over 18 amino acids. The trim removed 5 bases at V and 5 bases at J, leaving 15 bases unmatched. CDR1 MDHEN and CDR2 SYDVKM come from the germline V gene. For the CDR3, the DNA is TGTGCCAGCAGTGGACTCCGGGACAGGGGGCGAGGACCATATGGCTACACCTTC. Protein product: CASSGLRDRGRGPYGYTF.

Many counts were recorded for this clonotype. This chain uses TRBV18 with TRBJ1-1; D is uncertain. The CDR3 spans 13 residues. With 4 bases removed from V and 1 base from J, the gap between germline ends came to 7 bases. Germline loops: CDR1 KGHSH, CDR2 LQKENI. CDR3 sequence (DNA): TGTGCCAGCTCACAAACACAGAACACTGAAGCTTTCTTT. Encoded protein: CASSQTQNTEAFF.